These 31 T cell receptor beta chains originate from one sample sequenced in a study of shared clonotypes between healthy human individuals. TCRdb keeps only in-frame clones here, not all; method: immunoSEQ multiplex PCR. The repertoire consists of around 750,000 clones, with around 67% occurring once and the leading ten covering 1.5% to 2%. The sequencing sample was made of memory CD4+ T cells sorted from blood. As to subset: CD45RA-negative fraction. All receptors derive from a woman between 25 and 40 years old in good health.

The chain is built from TRBV28 and TRBJ1-5; TRBD1 is a possible D gene (5 bases). The CDR3 contains 14 residues. Per germline, CDR1 MDHEN and CDR2 SYDVKM. Deletions cut 8 bases from V and 5 bases from J, with 16 bases between. CDR3 in DNA: TGTGCCAGCCTCTTCAGGGAGAGTTATCAGCCCCAGCATTTT. It translates to CASLFRESYQPQHF. The complete variable domain, with remaining parts taken from reference TRBV28 and TRBJ1-5, reads DVKVTQSSRYLVKRTGEKVFLECVQDMDHENMFWYRQDPGLGLRLIYFSYDVKMKEKGDIPEGYSVSREKKERFSLILESASTNQTSMYLCASLFRESYQPQHFGDGTRLSIL.

The chain carries TRBV6-6 and TRBJ1-2; tentatively, D is TRBD1 (6 bases). Germline CDR1 reads MNHNY; CDR2 reads SVGAGI (reference sequence). The germline V and J ends were trimmed by 6 bases and 5 bases, with 10 bases remaining between them. The CDR3 spans 12 residues. Written as DNA, the CDR3 is TGTGCCAGCAGACAGGGTAGTTATGGCTACACCTTC. Amino acid sequence: CASRQGSYGYTF.

This clone was detected only once. CDR3 in amino acids: CASSSRDGGNTGELFF. CDR3 nucleotides: TGTGCCAGCAGCTCCCGCGACGGAGGGAACACCGGGGAGCTGTTTTTT. This chain connects TRBV7-9 to TRBJ2-2, with D maybe TRBD2 (5 bases). Germline V gene data show CDR1 as SEHNR and CDR2 as FQNEAQ (reference sequence). Trimming stripped 4 bases from V and 1 base from J, with 13 bases between. The CDR3 totals 16 residues.

This chain connects TRBV7-2 to TRBJ1-5, with D unresolved. CDR1 and CDR2 (germline): SGHTA, FQGNSA. V was pared by 5 bases and J by 2 bases, with 7 bases between. The CDR3 consists of 13 residues. This CDR3 is CASSPEGNQPQHF. The DNA for the CDR3 is TGTGCCAGCAGCCCCGAGGGCAATCAGCCCCAGCATTTT.

The V gene is TRBV25-1, the J gene TRBJ1-1; D perhaps matches TRBD1 (5 bases). Per germline, CDR1 MGHDK and CDR2 SYGVNS. The CDR3 runs 12 residues. Between the trimmed V and J ends, which lost 1 base and 11 bases, there was a span of 11 bases. The CDR3 DNA reads TGTGCCAGCAGTGAATTTGACAGTAAGGCTTTCTTT. This encodes CASSEFDSKAFF.

About this clone: Within the sample, other DNA sequences also encode this same CDR3. This chain uses TRBV10-3 with TRBJ1-2; D is unclear. V lost 0 bases to trimming and J lost 7 bases, with 6 bases between them. The CDR3 contains 12 residues. CDR1 and CDR2 from the germline V gene are ENHRY and SYGVKD. The CDR3 protein is CAISESTGGYTF. For the CDR3, the DNA is TGTGCCATCAGTGAGTCGACTGGTGGCTACACCTTC.

The chain recombines TRBV19 with TRBJ2-5; D may correspond to TRBD1 or TRBD2 (5 bases each). Germline CDR1 LNHDA, CDR2 SQIVND (reference sequence). The V gene lost 1 base and the J gene lost 3 bases, with 6 bases spanning the gap. The CDR3 sequence is 13 residues long. The CDR3 loop reads CASSIGGEETQYF. The CDR3 DNA sequence: TGTGCCAGTAGTATAGGAGGGGAAGAGACCCAGTACTTC.

This chain uses TRBV6-6 with TRBJ2-3; no firm D call. The germline V gene encodes CDR1 MNHNY and CDR2 SVGAGI (reference sequence). V shed 2 bases and J shed 0 bases, with 6 bases lying between them. The CDR3 is 14 residues long. For the CDR3, the DNA is TGTGCCAGCAGTTACCGCGCTAGCACAGATACGCAGTATTTT. It codes for CASSYRASTDTQYF.

The chain has TRBV5-6 and TRBJ1-5; TRBD1 aligns across 7 bases. Germline assignment: CDR1 SGHDT and CDR2 YYEEEE. CDR3 length equals 16 residues. V was clipped by 4 bases and J by 0 bases; unmatched bases: 7. CDR3 coding DNA: TGTGCCAGCAGCGTGCAGGGACAGCATAGCAATCAGCCCCAGCATTTT. Translation gives CASSVQGQHSNQPQHF. Drawing the rest from reference TRBV5-6 and TRBJ1-5, the complete variable domain is DAGVTQSPTHLIKTRGQQVTLRCSPKSGHDTVSWYQQALGQGPQFIFQYYEEEERQRGNFPDRFSGHQFPNYSSELNVNALLLGDSALYLCASSVQGQHSNQPQHFGDGTRLSIL.

The chain carries TRBV7-6 and TRBJ2-3, with 9 bases that match TRBD1. From germline, CDR1 is SGHVS and CDR2 FNYEAQ. The CDR3 extends over 16 amino acids. The ends lost 0 bases at V and 8 bases at J; junction bases unmatched: 9. This chain's CDR3 is CASSLAVGTGRGTQYF. In DNA form, the CDR3 reads TGTGCCAGCAGCTTAGCCGTCGGGACAGGGAGGGGTACGCAGTATTTT.

The chain carries TRBV27 and TRBJ2-2; 10 bases match TRBD2. Trimming removed 6 bases from V and 5 bases from J; junction bases left unmatched: 6. This CDR3 spans 15 amino acids. Germline loops: CDR1 MNHEY, CDR2 SMNVEV (reference sequence). DNA for the CDR3: TGTGCCAGCAGCCGATTAGCGGGAGGAACCGGGGAGCTGTTTTTT. It is translated as CASSRLAGGTGELFF.

The genes are TRBV19 and TRBJ2-1; 16 nucleotides line up with TRBD2. Germline loops: CDR1 LNHDA, CDR2 SQIVND (reference sequence). CDR3 length: 18 residues. The junction had 4 bases not matched to a gene; V was cut back by 5 bases and J by 0 bases. CDR3 region: CASSWGLAGGSSYNEQFF. As DNA, the CDR3 is TGTGCCAGTAGTTGGGGACTAGCGGGAGGGAGCTCCTACAATGAGCAGTTCTTC.

J is TRBJ2-3 and V is TRBV7-9; no reliable D call. Germline V gives CDR1 SEHNR, CDR2 FQNEAQ (reference sequence). CDR3 length equals 10 residues. V dropped 8 bases and J dropped 5 bases, with 5 bases sitting between them. Here the CDR3 DNA reads TGTGCCAGCTCTCTAGATACGCAGTATTTT. It is translated as CASSLDTQYF.

This chain links TRBV6-5 with TRBJ1-4; D might be TRBD1 (5 bases). V lost 6 bases to trimming and J lost 10 bases, with 21 bases between them. The CDR3 extends over 15 amino acids. CDR1 and CDR2 from the germline V gene are MNHEY and SVGAGI. CDR3 in amino acids: CASSSGAAARRKLFF. CDR3 nucleotide sequence: TGTGCCAGCAGCTCCGGGGCGGCAGCTCGCAGAAAACTGTTTTTT.

This clone has a single count. V is TRBV7-8 and J is TRBJ2-7, with D unclear. CDR1 and CDR2 from the germline V gene are SGHVS and FQNEAQ. V lost 0 bases to trimming and J lost 3 bases, with 9 bases between them. The CDR3 totals 14 residues. Here the CDR3 DNA reads TGTGCCAGCAGCTTAGCTTTCCAAGGCTACGAGCAGTACTTC. Amino acid sequence: CASSLAFQGYEQYF.

The chain is built from TRBV6-1 and TRBJ1-4; D unclear. This CDR3 has 11 residues. The germline V gene has CDR1 MNHNS and CDR2 SASEGT. V was shortened by 2 bases and J by 10 bases, with 5 bases between the two germline ends. The chain's CDR3 is CASSETRKLFF. CDR3 DNA: TGTGCCAGCAGTGAAACACGAAAACTGTTTTTT.

Only one count was recorded for this clone. The chain couples TRBV4-1 to TRBJ2-6; D remains unclear. Per germline, CDR1 MGHRA and CDR2 YSYEKL. The ends were cut back, 0 bases at V and 0 bases at J, with 6 bases in the middle. This CDR3 has 16 residues. The CDR3 loop reads CASSQELLSGANVLTF. For the CDR3, the DNA is TGCGCCAGCAGCCAAGAACTTCTCTCTGGGGCCAACGTCCTGACTTTC.

The chain couples TRBV11-2 to TRBJ2-7; D is uncertain. Germline assignment: CDR1 SGHAT and CDR2 FQNNGV. With 0 bases removed from V and 10 bases from J, the gap between germline ends came to 4 bases. This CDR3 has 10 residues. As DNA, the CDR3 is TGTGCCAGCAGCTTAGAACGCCAGTACTTC. Its protein product is CASSLERQYF.

The rearrangement links TRBV5-1 to TRBJ2-5; 9 bases line up with TRBD2. V was pared by 2 bases and J by 4 bases, with 9 bases of the junction left unmatched. CDR1 is SGHRS and CDR2 is YFSETQ in the germline V gene. This CDR3 is built from 16 residues. As DNA, the CDR3 is TGCGCCAGCAGCTTTATAGCGGGAGCCTTTCTAGAGACCCAGTACTTC. Protein sequence: CASSFIAGAFLETQYF.

CDR3 bases: TGTGCCAGCAGCACCCTAGCGAGCTCCTACAATGAGCAGTTCTTC. This sequence encodes CASSTLASSYNEQFF. The V gene is TRBV28, the J gene TRBJ2-1; tentatively, D is TRBD2 (6 bases). This CDR3 has 15 amino acids. V shed 6 bases and J shed 0 bases, with 12 bases lying between them. The germline gives CDR1 MDHEN, CDR2 SYDVKM.

The rearrangement links TRBV2 to TRBJ2-7; D remains unclear. The CDR3 covers 12 residues. Germline-derived CDR1 and CDR2 are SNHLY and FYNNEI. V was cut by 5 bases and J by 2 bases, with 7 bases left in between. CDR3 protein: CASSSTTYEQYF. The CDR3 DNA follows: TGTGCCAGCAGTTCGACAACCTACGAGCAGTACTTC.

The chain joins TRBV27 to TRBJ1-2; 8 bases fit TRBD1. With V trimmed by 8 bases and J by 4 bases, 9 bases remained unmatched. The germline CDR1 and CDR2 sequences are MNHEY and SMNVEV (reference sequence). The CDR3 has 14 residues. CDR3 residues: CASGGQGASYGYTF. In nucleotides, the CDR3 is TGTGCCAGCGGTGGACAGGGTGCGAGCTATGGCTACACCTTC.

The sample holds one count of this clone. The V gene is TRBV6-4, the J gene TRBJ2-1, with 9 bases aligning to TRBD2. The CDR3 extends over 16 amino acids. Germline V gene sequence: CDR1 MRHNA, CDR2 SNTAGT. J gave up 7 bases and V 0 bases, and 7 bases lay outside the gene matches. Written as DNA, the CDR3 is TGTGCCAGCAGTGACTCTAGCGGGAGTCCGGGGAATGAGCAGTTCTTC. This sequence encodes CASSDSSGSPGNEQFF.

The chain couples TRBV19 to TRBJ2-1, with 8 bases that match TRBD1. The germline V gene encodes CDR1 LNHDA and CDR2 SQIVND (reference sequence). The CDR3 runs 15 residues. V shed 6 bases, J shed 2 bases, and the junction held 6 bases outside the gene matches. CDR3 region: CASRPRGPTYNEQFF. CDR3 in DNA: TGTGCCAGTAGGCCCAGGGGGCCTACCTACAATGAGCAGTTCTTC.

This clone was seen more than once but under ten times. This chain connects TRBV29-1 to TRBJ2-5; D is uncertain. From germline, CDR1 is SQVTM and CDR2 ANQGSEA. V lost 8 bases and J 0 bases, leaving 10 bases between the germline ends. The CDR3 is 12 amino acids. As DNA, the CDR3 is TGCAGCTCCCGACGGCACCAAGAGACCCAGTACTTC. Protein product: CSSRRHQETQYF.

The sample holds one count of this clone. The V gene is TRBV28, the J gene TRBJ2-7; 9 bases align to TRBD2. CDR1 is MDHEN and CDR2 is SYDVKM in the germline V gene. The V gene end was trimmed by 8 bases and the J gene end by 0 bases; junction bases not matched to a gene: 8. CDR3 length equals 15 residues. The CDR3 reads CASVWGSGSSYEQYF. The CDR3 DNA follows: TGTGCCAGCGTCTGGGGTAGCGGGAGCTCCTACGAGCAGTACTTC. The variable domain in full, completed from reference TRBV28 and TRBJ2-7, reads DVKVTQSSRYLVKRTGEKVFLECVQDMDHENMFWYRQDPGLGLRLIYFSYDVKMKEKGDIPEGYSVSREKKERFSLILESASTNQTSMYLCASVWGSGSSYEQYFGPGTRLTVT.

The CDR3 region is CAVGAATLYEQYF. CDR3 in DNA: TGTGCCGTTGGCGCAGCCACTCTCTACGAGCAGTACTTC. V is TRBV15 and J is TRBJ2-7; D is uncertain. The CDR3 contains 13 residues. CDR1 and CDR2 from the germline V gene are LNHNV and YYDKDF (reference sequence). V was pared by 11 bases and J by 3 bases, with 17 bases between.

The chain is built from TRBV19 and TRBJ2-1; TRBD2 matches 9 bases. V lost 5 bases, J lost 5 bases, and 10 bases stayed unmatched. CDR3 length: 16 amino acids. Germline V lookup: CDR1 LNHDA, CDR2 SQIVND (reference sequence). The CDR3 is CASSRSREGLDNEQFF. The DNA of the CDR3 is TGTGCCAGTAGTCGTTCGCGGGAGGGCCTTGACAATGAGCAGTTCTTC. Supplemented by reference TRBV19 and TRBJ2-1, the full variable domain reads DGGITQSPKYLFRKEGQNVTLSCEQNLNHDAMYWYRQDPGQGLRLIYYSQIVNDFQKGDIAEGYSVSREKKESFPLTVTSAQKNPTAFYLCASSRSREGLDNEQFFGPGTRLTVL.

This rearrangement joins TRBV6-1 to TRBJ2-5; 8 bases map to TRBD1. CDR3 length: 16 amino acids. The V and J ends lost 4 bases and 4 bases, in that order; junction bases with no gene match: 11. CDR1 MNHNS and CDR2 SASEGT come from the germline V gene. As DNA, the CDR3 is TGTGCCAGCAGTGCCATAAGAGGGACAGGTGGAGAGACCCAGTACTTC. Amino acid sequence: CASSAIRGTGGETQYF.

This clone was counted between two and nine times. The V and J genes are TRBV28 and TRBJ2-1; possibly TRBD1 for D (6 bases). CDR3 length: 15 amino acids. The germline V gene encodes CDR1 MDHEN and CDR2 SYDVKM. V lost 5 bases to trimming and J lost 5 bases, with 16 bases between them. The CDR3 DNA reads as TGTGCCAGCAGTCCCCCGGGACATCGGGACAATGAGCAGTTCTTC. It codes for CASSPPGHRDNEQFF.

The V call is TRBV9, the J call TRBJ2-2; 13 positions agree with TRBD2. In germline, CDR1 is SGDLS, CDR2 YYNGEE. This CDR3 is 17 amino acids long. V shed 3 bases and J 5 bases; nucleotides not matched to a gene: 7. For the CDR3, the DNA is TGTGCCAGCAGCGCCGGACTAGCGGGAGAAGGGACCGGGGAGCTGTTTTTT. It specifies CASSAGLAGEGTGELFF.